This T cell receptor (beta chain) derives from a study of CD8+ T cells in alopecia areata. Findings and limits, study-wide: Both scalp clonality and the expanded CD8+ clones among the top 100 showed a significant decrease with tofacitinib.

Germline V gives CDR1 SEHNR, CDR2 FQNEAQ (reference sequence). The CDR3 length is 13 residues. The ends were cut back, 2 bases at V and 2 bases at J, with 7 bases in the middle. Isolated RNA was reverse transcribed into cDNA used as the sequencing template. Here immunoSEQ multiplex PCR was the method, and the copy in TCRdb shows in-frame clones only, minus some. The sample has over 250,000 clones; 60% are singletons. As for treatment: oral pan-JAK inhibitor, 5-10 mg twice daily. This clone has only a few counts. Its antigen is undetermined. Source: CD4+ T cells sorted from blood, taken around week 53, from a patient treated with tofacitinib. The receptor's source is a human donor with alopecia areata. The chain has TRBV7-9 and TRBJ2-7, with D possibly being TRBD1 (5 bases). In DNA form, the CDR3 reads TGTGCCAGCAGCTTAAAGGGGCCCTACGAGCAGTACTTC. Encoded protein: CASSLKGPYEQYF.